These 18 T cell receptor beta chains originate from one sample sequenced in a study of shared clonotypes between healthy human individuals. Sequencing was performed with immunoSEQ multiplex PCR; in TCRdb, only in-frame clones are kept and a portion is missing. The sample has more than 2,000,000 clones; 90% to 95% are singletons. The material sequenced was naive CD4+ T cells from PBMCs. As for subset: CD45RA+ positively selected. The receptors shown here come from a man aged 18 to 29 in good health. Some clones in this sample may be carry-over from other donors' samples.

As DNA, the CDR3 is TGCAGCGCCCCGGGACAGAACACCGGGGAGCTGTTTTTT. This gives the protein CSAPGQNTGELFF. The genes are TRBV29-1 and TRBJ2-2, with D perhaps matching TRBD1 (6 bases). The CDR3 consists of 13 residues. Germline CDR1 reads SQVTM; CDR2 reads ANQGSEA. Trimming removed 7 bases at V and 1 base at J, with 10 bases between.

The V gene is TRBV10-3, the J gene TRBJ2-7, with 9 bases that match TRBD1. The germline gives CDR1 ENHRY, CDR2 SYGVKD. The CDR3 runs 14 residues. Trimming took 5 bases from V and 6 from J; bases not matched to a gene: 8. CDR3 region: CAISPGQGGVEQYF. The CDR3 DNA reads TGTGCCATCAGTCCGGGACAGGGAGGGGTCGAGCAGTACTTC.

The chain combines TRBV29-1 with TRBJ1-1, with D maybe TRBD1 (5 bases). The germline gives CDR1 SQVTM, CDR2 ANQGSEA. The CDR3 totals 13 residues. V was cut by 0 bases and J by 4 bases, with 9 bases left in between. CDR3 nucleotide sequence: TGCAGCGTTGAAGACTCAGGGCGCACTGAAGCTTTCTTT. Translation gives CSVEDSGRTEAFF.

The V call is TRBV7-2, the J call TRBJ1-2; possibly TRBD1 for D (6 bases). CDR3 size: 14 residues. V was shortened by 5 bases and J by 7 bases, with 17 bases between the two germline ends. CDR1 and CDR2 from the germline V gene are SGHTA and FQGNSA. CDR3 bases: TGTGCCAGCAGCCACGGTAGACAGGATAGTGGCTACACCTTC. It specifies CASSHGRQDSGYTF.

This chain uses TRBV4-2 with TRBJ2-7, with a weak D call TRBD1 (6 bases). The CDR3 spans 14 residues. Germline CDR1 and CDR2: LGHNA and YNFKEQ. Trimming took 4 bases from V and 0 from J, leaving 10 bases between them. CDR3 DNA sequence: TGTGCCAGCAGCCCCCGACAGGACTCCTACGAGCAGTACTTC. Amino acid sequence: CASSPRQDSYEQYF.

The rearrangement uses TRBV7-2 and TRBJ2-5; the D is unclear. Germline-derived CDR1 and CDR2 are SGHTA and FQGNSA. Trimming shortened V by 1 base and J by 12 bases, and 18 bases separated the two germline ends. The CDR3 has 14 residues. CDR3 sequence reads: CASSLVPATVSKYF. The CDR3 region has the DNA TGTGCCAGCAGCTTAGTCCCAGCTACCGTGAGCAAGTACTTC. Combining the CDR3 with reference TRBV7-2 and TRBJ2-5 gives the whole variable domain GAGVSQSPSNKVTEKGKDVELRCDPISGHTALYWYRQSLGQGLEFLIYFQGNSAPDKSGLPSDRFSAERTGGSVSTLTIQRTQQEDSAVYLCASSLVPATVSKYFGPGTRLLVL.

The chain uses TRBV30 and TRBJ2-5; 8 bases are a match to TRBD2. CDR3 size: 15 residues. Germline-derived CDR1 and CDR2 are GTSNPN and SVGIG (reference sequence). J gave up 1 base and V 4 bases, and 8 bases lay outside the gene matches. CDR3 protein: CAWTSGLGPQETQYF. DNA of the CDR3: TGTGCCTGGACCTCGGGACTAGGGCCCCAAGAGACCCAGTACTTC.

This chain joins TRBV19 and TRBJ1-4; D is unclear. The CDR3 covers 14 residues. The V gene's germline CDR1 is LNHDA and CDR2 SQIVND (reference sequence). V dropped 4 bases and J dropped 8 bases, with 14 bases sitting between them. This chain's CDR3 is CASSTTYSPEKLFF. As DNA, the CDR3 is TGTGCCAGTAGTACAACTTATTCGCCGGAAAAACTGTTTTTT.

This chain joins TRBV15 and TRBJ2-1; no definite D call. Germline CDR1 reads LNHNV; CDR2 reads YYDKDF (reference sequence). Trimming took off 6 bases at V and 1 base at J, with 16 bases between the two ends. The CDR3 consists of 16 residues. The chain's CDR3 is CATSKTGTLSYNEQFF. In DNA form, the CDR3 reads TGTGCCACCAGTAAGACTGGCACCTTATCCTACAATGAGCAGTTCTTC.

Here the CDR3 reads CASSLSASGITETQYF. CDR3 in DNA: TGTGCCAGCAGTTTAAGTGCTAGCGGGATAACAGAGACCCAGTACTTC. The chain is built from TRBV27 and TRBJ2-5; 9 bases are a match to TRBD2. In germline, CDR1 is MNHEY, CDR2 SMNVEV (reference sequence). With V trimmed by 2 bases and J by 4 bases, 8 bases remained unmatched. The CDR3 is 16 amino acids.

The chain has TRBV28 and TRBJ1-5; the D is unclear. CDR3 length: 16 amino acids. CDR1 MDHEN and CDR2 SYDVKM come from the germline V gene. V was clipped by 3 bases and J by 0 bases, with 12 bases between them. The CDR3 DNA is TGTGCCAGCAGTTTTGCCAACAGATATAGCAATCAGCCCCAGCATTTT. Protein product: CASSFANRYSNQPQHF.

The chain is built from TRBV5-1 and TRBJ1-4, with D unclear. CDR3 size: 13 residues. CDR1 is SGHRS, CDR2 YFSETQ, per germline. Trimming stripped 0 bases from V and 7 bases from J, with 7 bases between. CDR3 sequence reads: CASSLVVSEKLFF. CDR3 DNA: TGCGCCAGCAGCTTGGTGGTGTCTGAAAAACTGTTTTTT.

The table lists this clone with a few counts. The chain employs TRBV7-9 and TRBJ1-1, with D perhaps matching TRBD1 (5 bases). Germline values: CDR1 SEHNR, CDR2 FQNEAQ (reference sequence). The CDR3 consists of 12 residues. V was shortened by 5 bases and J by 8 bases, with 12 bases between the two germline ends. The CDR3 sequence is CASSLDSEEAFF. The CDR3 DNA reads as TGTGCCAGCAGCCTCGACAGCGAAGAAGCTTTCTTT.

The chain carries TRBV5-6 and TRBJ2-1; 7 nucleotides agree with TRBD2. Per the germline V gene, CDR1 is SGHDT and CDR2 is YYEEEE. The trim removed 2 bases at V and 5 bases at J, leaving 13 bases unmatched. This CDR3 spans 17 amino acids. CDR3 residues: CASSLAVSLAPNNEQFF. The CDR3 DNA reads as TGTGCCAGCAGCTTAGCGGTGTCACTAGCGCCCAACAATGAGCAGTTCTTC.

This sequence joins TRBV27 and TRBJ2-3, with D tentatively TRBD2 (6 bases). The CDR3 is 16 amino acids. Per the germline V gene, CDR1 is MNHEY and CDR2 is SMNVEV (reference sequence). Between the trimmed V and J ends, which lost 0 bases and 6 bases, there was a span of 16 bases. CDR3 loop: CASSLSWGRRQDTQYF. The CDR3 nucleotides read TGTGCCAGCAGTTTATCATGGGGGAGGCGTCAGGATACGCAGTATTTT.

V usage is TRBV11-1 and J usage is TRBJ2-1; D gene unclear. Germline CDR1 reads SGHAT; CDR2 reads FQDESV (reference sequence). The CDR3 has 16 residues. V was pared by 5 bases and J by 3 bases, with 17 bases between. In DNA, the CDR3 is TGTGCCAGCAGCCACCTACAACCAGACCGCTACAATGAGCAGTTCTTC. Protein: CASSHLQPDRYNEQFF.

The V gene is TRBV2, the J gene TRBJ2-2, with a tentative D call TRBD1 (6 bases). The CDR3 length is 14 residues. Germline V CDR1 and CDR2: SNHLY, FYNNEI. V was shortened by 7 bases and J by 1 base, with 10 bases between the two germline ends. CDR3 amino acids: CASTLDRNTGELFF. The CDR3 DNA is TGTGCCAGCACCCTGGACAGGAACACCGGGGAGCTGTTTTTT.

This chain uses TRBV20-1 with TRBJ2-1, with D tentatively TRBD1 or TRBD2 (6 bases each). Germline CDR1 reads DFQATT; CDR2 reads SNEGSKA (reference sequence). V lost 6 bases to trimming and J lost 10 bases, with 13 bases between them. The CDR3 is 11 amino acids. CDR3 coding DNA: TGCAGTGCCCGAGGGGGGCCGGAGCAGTTCTTC. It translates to CSARGGPEQFF.